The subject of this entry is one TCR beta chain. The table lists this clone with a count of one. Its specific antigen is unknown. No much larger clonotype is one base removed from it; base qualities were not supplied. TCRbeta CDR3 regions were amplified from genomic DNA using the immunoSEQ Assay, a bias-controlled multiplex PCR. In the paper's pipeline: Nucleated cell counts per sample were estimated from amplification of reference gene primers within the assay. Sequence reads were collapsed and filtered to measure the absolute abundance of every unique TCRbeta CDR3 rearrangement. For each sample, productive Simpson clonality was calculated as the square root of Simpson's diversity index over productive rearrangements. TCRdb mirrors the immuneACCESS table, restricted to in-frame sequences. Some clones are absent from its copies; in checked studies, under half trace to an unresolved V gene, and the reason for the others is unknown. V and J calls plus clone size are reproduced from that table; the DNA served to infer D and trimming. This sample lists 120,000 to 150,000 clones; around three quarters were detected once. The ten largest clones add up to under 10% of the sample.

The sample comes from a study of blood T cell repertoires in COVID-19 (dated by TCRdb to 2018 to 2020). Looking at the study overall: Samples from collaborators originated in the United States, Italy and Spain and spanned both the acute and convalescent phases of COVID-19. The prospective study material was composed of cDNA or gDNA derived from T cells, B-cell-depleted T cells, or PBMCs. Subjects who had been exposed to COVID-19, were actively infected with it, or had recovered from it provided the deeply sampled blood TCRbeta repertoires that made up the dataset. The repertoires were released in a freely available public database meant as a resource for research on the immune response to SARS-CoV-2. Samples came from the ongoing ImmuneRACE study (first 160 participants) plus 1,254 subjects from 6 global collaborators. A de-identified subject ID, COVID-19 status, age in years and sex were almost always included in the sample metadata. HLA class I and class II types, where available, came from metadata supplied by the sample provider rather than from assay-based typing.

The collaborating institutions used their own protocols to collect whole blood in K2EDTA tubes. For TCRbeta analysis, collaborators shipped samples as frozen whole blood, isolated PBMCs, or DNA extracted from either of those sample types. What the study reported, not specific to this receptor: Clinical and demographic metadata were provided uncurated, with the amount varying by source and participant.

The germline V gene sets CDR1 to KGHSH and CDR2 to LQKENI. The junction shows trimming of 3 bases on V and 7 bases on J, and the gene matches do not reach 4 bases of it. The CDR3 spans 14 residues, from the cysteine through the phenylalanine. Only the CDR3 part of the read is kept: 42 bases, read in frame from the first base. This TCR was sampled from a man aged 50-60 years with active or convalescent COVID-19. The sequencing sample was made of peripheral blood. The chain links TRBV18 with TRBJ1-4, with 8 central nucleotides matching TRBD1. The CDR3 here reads CASSPQGASEKLFF. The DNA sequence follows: TGTGCCAGCTCACCCCAGGGGGCGAGTGAAAAACTGTTTTTT.